These 27 T cell receptor beta chains originate from one sample sequenced in a study of T-cell memory formation after mild COVID-19. TCRdb re-derived calls from the 5' RACE reads in MiXCR, one entry per CDR3 protein. Here the sample spans under 250,000 distinct CDR3 sequences, around 25% being singletons. The material sequenced was PBMCs or a T cell subset sorted from them (not recorded which). The receptors stem from an adult woman who had mild COVID-19 (a few samples of this study predate the infection). Cell type and time point are not known.

This clonotype came up a few times. V and J are TRBV2 and TRBJ2-4; D possibly uses TRBD1 or TRBD2 (5 bases each). V was trimmed by 0 bases and J by 5 bases, leaving 14 bases between them. From germline, CDR1 is SNHLY and CDR2 FYNNEI. The CDR3 loop spans 16 amino acids. The CDR3 loop is CASSEALGVGENIQYF. CDR3 nucleotide sequence: TGTGCCAGCAGTGAAGCCCTAGGGGTGGGGGAAAACATTCAGTACTTC. Full variable domain (rest looked up from reference TRBV2 and TRBJ2-4): EPEVTQTPSHQVTQMGQEVILRCVPISNHLYFYWYRQILGQKVEFLVSFYNNEISEKSEIFDDQFSVERPDGSNFTLKIRSTKLEDSAMYFCASSEALGVGENIQYFGAGTRLSVL.

At least ten counts were recorded for this clonotype. The chain is built from TRBV29-1 and TRBJ2-7, with D maybe TRBD2 (6 bases). CDR3 length equals 13 residues. Germline CDR1 reads SQVTM; CDR2 reads ANQGSEA. V was clipped by 7 bases and J by 5 bases, with 18 bases between them. The CDR3 bases are TGCAGCGGGGCAGGCGGGAACCTTGACGAGCAGTACTTC. Protein: CSGAGGNLDEQYF.

This chain joins TRBV29-1 and TRBJ2-5; TRBD2 is a possible D gene (5 bases). This CDR3 contains 12 residues. The germline V and J ends were trimmed by 2 bases and 5 bases, with 9 bases remaining between them. Germline loops: CDR1 SQVTM, CDR2 ANQGSEA. The CDR3: CSVERTGETQYF. CDR3 in DNA: TGCAGCGTTGAACGAACGGGGGAGACCCAGTACTTC.

This clonotype was counted only a few times. CDR3 nucleotide sequence: TGTGCCAGCAGCTTACCTCGAGAAGTAAATGAGCAGTTCTTC. It is translated as CASSLPREVNEQFF. The chain recombines TRBV11-2 with TRBJ2-1, with no clear D. The CDR3 is made up of 14 amino acids. Per germline, CDR1 SGHAT and CDR2 FQNNGV. Trimming took off 2 bases at V and 7 bases at J, with 12 bases between the two ends.

This clonotype was observed a handful of times. The chain is built from TRBV7-9 and TRBJ2-1; the match to TRBD1 covers 8 bases. V was clipped by 4 bases and J by 2 bases; unmatched bases: 7. Germline V gene lookup returns CDR1 SEHNR and CDR2 FQNEAQ (reference sequence). This CDR3 contains 16 residues. CDR3: CASSSTRQGTYNEQFF. The CDR3 DNA reads as TGTGCCAGCAGCTCGACCCGACAGGGGACCTACAATGAGCAGTTCTTC.

The CDR3 DNA reads TGTGCCAGCAGGGCCGGGACTACAATCTCCTACGAGCAGTACTTC. Amino acids: CASRAGTTISYEQYF. This chain joins TRBV12-3 or TRBV12-4 and TRBJ2-7; TRBD2 agrees at 7 bases. The CDR3 is 15 amino acids. V lost 6 bases and J lost 0; bases outside the gene matches: 8.

The V and J genes are TRBV10-3 and TRBJ1-1, with D tentatively TRBD1 (5 bases). The germline V gene has CDR1 ENHRY and CDR2 SYGVKD. This CDR3 spans 13 amino acids. Trimming cost V 7 bases and J 5 bases, with 14 bases left between them. For the CDR3, the DNA is TGTGCCATCAATGCAGTGGGGGGTACTGAAGCTTTCTTT. Residues: CAINAVGGTEAFF.

This clonotype was seen many times. The J gene is TRBJ1-2, the V gene TRBV3-1, with D unclear. The CDR3 has 11 residues. Deletions cut 8 bases from V and 7 bases from J, with 11 bases between. In germline, CDR1 is LGHDT, CDR2 YNNKEL (reference sequence). CDR3 in DNA: TGTGCCAGCGGTCCTAATCGTGGCTACACCTTC. Translated: CASGPNRGYTF.

This chain connects TRBV6-2 or TRBV6-3 to TRBJ2-2; TRBD2 might be the D (6 bases). Germline CDR1 is MNHEY and CDR2 is SVGEGT. The CDR3 contains 12 residues. Trimming removed 6 bases at V and 6 bases at J, with 8 bases between. The CDR3 sequence: CASSRLAGELFF. The DNA for the CDR3 is TGTGCCAGCAGCCGACTAGCCGGGGAGCTGTTTTTT.

CDR3: CASSQDLAGTTGELFF. For the CDR3, the DNA is TGTGCCAGCAGCCAAGATTTGGCAGGGACCACCGGGGAGCTGTTTTTT. The chain uses TRBV4-2 and TRBJ2-2; D possibly uses TRBD1 or TRBD2 (5 bases each). The CDR3 runs 16 residues. V was trimmed by 0 bases and J by 4 bases, leaving 12 bases between them. The germline V gene has CDR1 LGHNA and CDR2 YNFKEQ.

The sample holds a few counts of this clonotype. CDR3 DNA: TGTGCCAGCAGAATACGGTGGGACACTGAAGCTTTCTTT. Amino acid sequence: CASRIRWDTEAFF. This chain uses TRBV6-5 with TRBJ1-1; the D is unclear. The CDR3 totals 13 residues. V dropped 6 bases and J dropped 3 bases, with 11 bases sitting between them. The germline V gene has CDR1 MNHEY and CDR2 SVGAGI.

This clonotype occurred a few times. The J gene is TRBJ2-7, the V gene TRBV25-1, with 10 bases fitting TRBD1. CDR1 and CDR2 (germline): MGHDK, SYGVNS. After removal of 3 bases from V and 2 bases from J, the junction contained 4 bases not matched to a gene. There are 15 residues in the CDR3. CDR3 nucleotides: TGTGCCAGCAGTGATCAGGACAGGGGGGCCTACGAGCAGTACTTC. Amino acids: CASSDQDRGAYEQYF.

J is TRBJ1-6 and V is TRBV27; 7 bases fit TRBD1. J gave up 5 bases and V 3 bases, and 4 bases lay outside the gene matches. Germline CDR1 reads MNHEY; CDR2 reads SMNVEV (reference sequence). This CDR3 contains 15 residues. In nucleotides, the CDR3 is TGTGCCAGCAGTTTGGTCGACAGGGATAATTCACCCCTCCACTTT. Translating gives CASSLVDRDNSPLHF.

The V gene is TRBV5-1, the J gene TRBJ1-2; the match to TRBD1 covers 10 bases. CDR3 size: 15 residues. From germline, CDR1 is SGHRS and CDR2 YFSETQ. V lost 4 bases, J lost 4 bases, and 7 bases stayed unmatched. CDR3 in DNA: TGCGCCAGCAGCCCAGGACAGGGGGGTATCTATGGCTACACCTTC. Protein sequence: CASSPGQGGIYGYTF.

The J gene is TRBJ1-6, the V gene TRBV11-2, with D maybe TRBD1 (6 bases). The CDR3 extends over 14 amino acids. With 5 bases removed from V and 10 bases from J, the gap between germline ends came to 15 bases. Germline V lookup: CDR1 SGHAT, CDR2 FQNNGV. The CDR3 DNA reads TGTGCCAGCAGCCTCGCTCAGGGGCGATCACCCCTCCACTTT. The encoded protein is CASSLAQGRSPLHF.

In its sample, this clonotype was seen a few times. The V gene is TRBV12-3 or TRBV12-4, the J gene TRBJ2-1; D remains ambiguous. V shed 5 bases and J shed 7 bases, with 18 bases lying between them. The CDR3 loop spans 15 amino acids. The CDR3 loop is CASSILNWRENEQFF. The CDR3 DNA reads as TGTGCCAGCAGTATTCTAAACTGGAGAGAAAATGAGCAGTTCTTC.

In its sample, this clonotype was seen a few times. This chain uses TRBV20-1 with TRBJ1-2; D remains unclear. From germline, CDR1 is DFQATT and CDR2 SNEGSKA (reference sequence). Trimming removed 3 bases at V and 3 bases at J, with 5 bases between. CDR3 length equals 11 residues. The CDR3 DNA is TGCAGTGCTAGTCGAGACTATGGCTACACCTTC. It specifies CSASRDYGYTF.

This clonotype has only a few counts. This chain uses TRBV11-1 with TRBJ2-1, with a weak D call TRBD2 (5 bases). Deletions cut 0 bases from V and 4 bases from J, with 7 bases between. This CDR3 has 14 amino acids. Looked up from germline, CDR1 is SGHAT and CDR2 is FQDESV (reference sequence). The CDR3 DNA follows: TGTGCCAGCAGCTTAGCGACGGGGTACAATGAGCAGTTCTTC. It specifies CASSLATGYNEQFF.

This clonotype was picked up a small number of times. CDR3 DNA sequence: TGCAGTGCACCTCCCGACGGACTAGCGGGACTCGCAGATACGCAGTATTTT. This translates into CSAPPDGLAGLADTQYF. V is TRBV20-1 and J is TRBJ2-3, with 12 bases identical to TRBD2. The trim removed 6 bases at V and 4 bases at J, leaving 14 bases unmatched. There are 17 residues in the CDR3. Germline V gene data show CDR1 as DFQATT and CDR2 as SNEGSKA (reference sequence).

The table lists this clonotype with a few counts. The chain links TRBV19 to TRBJ2-6; no clear D gene. This CDR3 has 15 amino acids. Per the germline V gene, CDR1 is LNHDA and CDR2 is SQIVND (reference sequence). Deletions cut 8 bases from V and 0 bases from J, with 11 bases between. CDR3 DNA sequence: TGTGCCAGTCGTGTTGGGTTCTCTGGGGCCAACGTCCTGACTTTC. This sequence encodes CASRVGFSGANVLTF.

This clonotype was counted once. V gene TRBV12-3 or TRBV12-4 combines with J gene TRBJ2-1, with TRBD2 as a possible D gene (7 bases). The CDR3 length is 15 residues. Trimming removed 7 bases from V and 14 bases from J, with 27 bases in between. The CDR3 DNA reads as TGTGCCAGCACCCGAGGGGGGGGAGTGGGCAATTTGGAGTTCTTC. Residues: CASTRGGGVGNLEFF.

This clonotype came up a few times. This chain joins TRBV14 and TRBJ2-5, with D uncertain. V was cut by 4 bases and J by 2 bases, with 8 bases left in between. This CDR3 is built from 13 residues. The germline CDR1 and CDR2 sequences are SGHDN and FVKESK. The CDR3 bases are TGTGCCAGCAGCCCCACCACGCAAGAGACCCAGTACTTC. This translates into CASSPTTQETQYF.

This clonotype was seen only a few times. The chain combines TRBV5-5 with TRBJ2-3; the match to TRBD2 covers 7 bases. Germline CDR1 reads SGHKS; CDR2 reads YYEKEE (reference sequence). The ends lost 2 bases at V and 5 bases at J; junction bases unmatched: 8. This CDR3 comprises 15 residues. The CDR3 bases are TGTGCCAGCAGCTTATCTTGGCGGGAGTTAGATACGCAGTATTTT. Translating it yields CASSLSWRELDTQYF.

V and J are TRBV20-1 and TRBJ2-5; D is unclear. This CDR3 region has 11 residues. V dropped 4 bases and J dropped 2 bases, with 5 bases sitting between them. Germline V gene sequence: CDR1 DFQATT, CDR2 SNEGSKA (reference sequence). The CDR3 bases are TGCAGTGCTATTCCGCAAGAGACCCAGTACTTC. It translates to CSAIPQETQYF.

The J gene is TRBJ2-7, the V gene TRBV19, with 8 nucleotides matching TRBD1. The V segment lost 4 bases and the J segment 2 bases; nucleotides outside the gene matches: 13. In germline, CDR1 is LNHDA, CDR2 SQIVND (reference sequence). This CDR3 spans 17 amino acids. The CDR3 DNA is TGTGCCAGTAGTAGCGCCTTTGGGACAGGTTTCCCCTACGAGCAGTACTTC. Residues: CASSSAFGTGFPYEQYF.

The V call is TRBV6-5, the J call TRBJ1-5; the D is unclear. Trimming stripped 6 bases from V and 2 bases from J, with 14 bases between. This CDR3 contains 15 residues. Per germline, CDR1 MNHEY and CDR2 SVGAGI. DNA for the CDR3: TGTGCCAGCAGCCCAGTTAGGCTCGGCAATCAGCCCCAGCATTTT. Its protein product is CASSPVRLGNQPQHF.

There are a few counts of this clonotype. V usage is TRBV18 and J usage is TRBJ2-1; D is unresolved. Germline V gives CDR1 KGHSH, CDR2 LQKENI. Trimming left V 0 bases short and J 4 bases short, with 10 bases between. The CDR3 is 15 amino acids. DNA of the CDR3: TGTGCCAGCTCACCACCGTCGGCTGCGTACAATGAGCAGTTCTTC. It encodes CASSPPSAAYNEQFF.